This T cell receptor beta chain stems from a study of T cell responses to AZD1222 COVID-19 vaccine (dated by TCRdb to about 2021). Concerning the study at large: Because spike-specific TCR depth and breadth did not differ between the two schedules, AZD1222 recipients who got a second dose at roughly 4 weeks were pooled with those who got a second dose at roughly 12 weeks. TCR sequencing was performed for 233 trial participants, of whom around 200 were given two doses of AZD1222 and around 25 were given two doses of MenACWY control vaccine. Trial participants were enrolled by age into 18-55, 56-69 and 70-plus year subgroups, with 148, 28 and 57 TCR-sequenced participants respectively.

Reading the label with the study, this specimen's time point is: baseline before first vaccination. Vaccinee samples came from UK trials COV001 and COV002, including a single-blind randomized controlled phase 2/3 trial of AZD1222 (ChAdOx1 nCoV-19) in healthy adults. Trial participant PBMC samples were collected at day 0 and day 28 after the second dose for TCRbeta chain sequencing. Study-wide findings and limitations: In the small 56-69-year group, the increase in depth fell short of significance, most likely because of low power. Conclusions about previously exposed vaccinees are limited, since just six or seven AZD1222 recipients were seropositive for SARS-CoV-2 at baseline. Most participants were white British and females outnumbered males, and the authors suggested that clonal diversity may have been underestimated. After two AZD1222 doses, spike-specific TCR breadth and depth were significantly higher than at day 0 and than in MenACWY recipients. Because no day 14 peak-response samples were available, repertoires were characterized only after the peak T cell response. Vaccine-associated CD4 TCRs spanned the whole spike protein, with dominant responses in regions 160-218 and 743-854. Reportedly, close to half of the unique spike-specific TCRs recognized epitopes lying outside the regions that are mutated in the B.1.351 and B.1.1.7 variants.

The CDR3 regions of human TCRbeta chains were subjected to immunosequencing. The published analysis was carried out like this. Repertoire TCRs were matched against a reference library of SARS-CoV-2-specific TCRs generated with the MIRA antigen-specificity platform. Breadth was defined as the fraction of unique TCRs that were SARS-CoV-2-associated, and depth was defined as the fraction of total T cells that were SARS-CoV-2-associated. Using the MIRA data, every spike-specific TCR was mapped to the spike region that the TCR reacted to and assigned to either a CD4 or a CD8 class. Log10-transformed breadth and depth values were compared by one-way ANOVA with Sidak's multiple comparisons tests. The clones in this table, taken by TCRdb from immuneACCESS, are in-frame only. Not every clone is retained; where verified, under half of the shortfall comes from an unresolved V gene, and the cause of the rest is unknown. Clonal size and the V and J genes are those of that table, whereas D and trimming came from the DNA. The sample table lists some 69,000 clones, approximately 85% of them with a count of one. The ten largest clones take up around 20% of the sample.

As concerns this clone: Which antigen it targets is not known. Mismatch with germline at one junction end may stem from a read error.

Taken from the germline V gene (reference sequence), the CDR1 and CDR2 loops are LGHDT and YNNKEL. The CDR3 starts with the cysteine, ends with the phenylalanine, and has 15 residues. Just CDR3 DNA is preserved here, 45 bases in frame from base 1. Specimen: peripheral blood, collected on day 0 of AZD1222 vaccination. This clonotype originated in an adult in good health. The chain links TRBV3-1 (or the pseudogene TRBV3-2) with TRBJ1-2; the D region possibly corresponds to TRBD1 (5 bases align). Read as DNA, the sequence is TGTGCCAGCAGCTATCCGGGACGGTCTAACTATGACTACACCTTC. It translates to CASSYPGRSNYDYTF.